This passage covers 8 T cell receptor beta chains from one sample sequenced in a study of cytomegalovirus exposure and HLA in healthy donors. 60 Vbeta and 13 Jbeta primers were used in PCR. The data were produced by immunoSEQ multiplex PCR, yet TCRdb's version contains in-frame clones alone and is incomplete. The sample carries 110,000 or so clones, 76% recorded once. The sequenced sample was PBMCs. The receptor set was obtained from a woman aged 45-59 years in good health and CMV-seropositive.

This chain links TRBV2 with TRBJ2-1; D is unresolved. CDR3 length: 12 amino acids. V was clipped by 4 bases and J by 4 bases, with 5 bases between them. The V gene's germline CDR1 is SNHLY and CDR2 FYNNEI. CDR3: CASSGQYNEQFF. CDR3 sequence (DNA): TGTGCCAGCAGTGGTCAGTACAATGAGCAGTTCTTC.

The chain is built from TRBV27 and TRBJ1-1; D call uncertain. CDR1 and CDR2 (germline): MNHEY, SMNVEV (reference sequence). V was trimmed by 3 bases and J by 4 bases, leaving 12 bases between them. The CDR3 is 14 amino acids. CDR3: CASSLVVSRTEAFF. DNA of the CDR3: TGTGCCAGCAGTTTGGTGGTTTCGCGCACTGAAGCTTTCTTT.

This chain joins TRBV4-2 and TRBJ1-2; TRBD1 is a possible D gene (5 bases). Trimming left V 1 base short and J 8 bases short, with 17 bases between. Germline loops: CDR1 LGHNA, CDR2 YNFKEQ. This CDR3 is 15 amino acids long. The CDR3 DNA follows: TGTGCCAGCAGCCAAGTCGGGGGACCTTCGGGAGGCTACACCTTC. This sequence encodes CASSQVGGPSGGYTF.

The chain couples TRBV19 to TRBJ2-7; D perhaps matches TRBD1 (6 bases). The CDR3 spans 13 residues. Deletions cut 3 bases from V and 6 bases from J, with 12 bases between. Germline V gene lookup returns CDR1 LNHDA and CDR2 SQIVND (reference sequence). The CDR3 DNA follows: TGTGCCAGTAGTATGCAGGGGTCGGGCGAGCAGTACTTC. It encodes CASSMQGSGEQYF.

The rearrangement joins TRBV18 to TRBJ2-1; D not resolved. This CDR3 spans 13 amino acids. Germline CDR1 and CDR2: KGHSH and LQKENI. The V and J ends lost 0 bases and 5 bases respectively, with 5 bases between them. The CDR3, as DNA: TGTGCCAGCTCACCACCTGCGCACAATGAGCAGTTCTTC. It is translated as CASSPPAHNEQFF.

The chain has TRBV5-1 and TRBJ2-5, with D perhaps matching TRBD2 (6 bases). The CDR3 covers 14 residues. The germline V gene has CDR1 SGHRS and CDR2 YFSETQ. Trimming removed 3 bases at V and 4 bases at J, with 13 bases between. CDR3 bases: TGCGCCAGCAGCTCCGGGACCGGGGGAGAGACCCAGTACTTC. This sequence encodes CASSSGTGGETQYF.

V and J are TRBV5-6 and TRBJ2-7, with D possibly matching TRBD2 (6 bases). CDR3 length equals 14 residues. Germline assignment: CDR1 SGHDT and CDR2 YYEEEE. V was pared by 0 bases and J by 6 bases, with 13 bases between. CDR3 nucleotide sequence: TGTGCCAGCAGCTTGGGACTCACCGGGGGCGAGCAGTACTTC. Translating it yields CASSLGLTGGEQYF.

The chain links TRBV18 to TRBJ2-1, with D unresolved. CDR3 size: 14 residues. Trimming removed 4 bases at V and 3 bases at J, with 10 bases between. The germline V gene encodes CDR1 KGHSH and CDR2 LQKENI. This CDR3 is CASSLNTYYNEQFF. Written as DNA, the CDR3 is TGTGCCAGCTCACTAAACACATACTACAATGAGCAGTTCTTC.